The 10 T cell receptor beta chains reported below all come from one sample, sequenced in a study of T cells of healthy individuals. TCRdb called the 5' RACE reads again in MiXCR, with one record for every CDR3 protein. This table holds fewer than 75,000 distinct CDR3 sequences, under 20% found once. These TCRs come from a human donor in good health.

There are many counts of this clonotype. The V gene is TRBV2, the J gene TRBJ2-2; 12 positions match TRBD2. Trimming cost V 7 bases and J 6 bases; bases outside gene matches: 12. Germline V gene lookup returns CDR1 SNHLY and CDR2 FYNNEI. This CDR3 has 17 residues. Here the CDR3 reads CASTSLGLAGTPGELFF. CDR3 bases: TGTGCCAGCACCTCCCTTGGACTAGCGGGAACCCCCGGGGAGCTGTTTTTT.

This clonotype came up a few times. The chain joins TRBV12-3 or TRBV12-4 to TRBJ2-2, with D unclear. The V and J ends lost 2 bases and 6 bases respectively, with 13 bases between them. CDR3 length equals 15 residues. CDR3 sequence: CASSLIGAGPGELFF. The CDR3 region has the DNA TGTGCCAGCAGTTTAATAGGTGCAGGACCCGGGGAGCTGTTTTTT.

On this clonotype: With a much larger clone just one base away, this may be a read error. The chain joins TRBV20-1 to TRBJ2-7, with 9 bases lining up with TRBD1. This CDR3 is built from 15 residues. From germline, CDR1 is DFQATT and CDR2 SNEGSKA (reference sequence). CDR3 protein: CSARGSGTGTYEQCF. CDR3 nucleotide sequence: TGCAGTGCTAGGGGATCCGGGACAGGGACCTACGAGCAGTGCTTC.

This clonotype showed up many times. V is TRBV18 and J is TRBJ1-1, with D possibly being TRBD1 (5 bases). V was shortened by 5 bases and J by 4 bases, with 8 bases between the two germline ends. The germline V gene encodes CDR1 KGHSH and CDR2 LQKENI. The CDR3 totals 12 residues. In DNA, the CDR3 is TGTGCCAGCTCAGCAGGGCCCACTGAAGCTTTCTTT. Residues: CASSAGPTEAFF. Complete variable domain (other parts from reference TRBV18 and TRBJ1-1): NAGVMQNPRHLVRRRGQEARLRCSPMKGHSHVYWYRQLPEEGLKFMVYLQKENIIDESGMPKERFSAEFPKEGPSILRIQQVVRGDSAAYFCASSAGPTEAFFGQGTRLTVV.

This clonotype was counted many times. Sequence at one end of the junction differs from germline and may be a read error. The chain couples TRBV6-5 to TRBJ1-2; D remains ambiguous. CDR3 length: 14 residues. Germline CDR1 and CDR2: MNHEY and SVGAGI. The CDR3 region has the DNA TGTGCCAGCAGCTACTCCCTGCGGCAGTATGGCTACACCTTC. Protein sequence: CASSYSLRQYGYTF.

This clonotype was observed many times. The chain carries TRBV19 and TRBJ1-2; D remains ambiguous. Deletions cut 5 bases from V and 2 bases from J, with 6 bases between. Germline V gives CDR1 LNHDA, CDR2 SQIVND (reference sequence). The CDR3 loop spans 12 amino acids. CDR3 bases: TGTGCCAGTAGTTTCGGAAACTATGGCTACACCTTC. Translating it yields CASSFGNYGYTF.

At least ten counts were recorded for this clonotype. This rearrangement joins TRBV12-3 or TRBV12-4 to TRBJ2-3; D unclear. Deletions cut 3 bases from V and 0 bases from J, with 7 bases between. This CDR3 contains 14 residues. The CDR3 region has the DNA TGTGCCAGCAGTTTCGGGCACAGCACAGATACGCAGTATTTT. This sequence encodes CASSFGHSTDTQYF.

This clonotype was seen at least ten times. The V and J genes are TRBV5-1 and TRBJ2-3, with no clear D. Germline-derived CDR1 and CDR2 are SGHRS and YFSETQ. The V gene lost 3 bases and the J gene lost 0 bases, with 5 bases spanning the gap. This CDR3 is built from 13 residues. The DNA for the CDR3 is TGCGCCAGCAGCTCGGACAGCACAGATACGCAGTATTTT. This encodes CASSSDSTDTQYF.

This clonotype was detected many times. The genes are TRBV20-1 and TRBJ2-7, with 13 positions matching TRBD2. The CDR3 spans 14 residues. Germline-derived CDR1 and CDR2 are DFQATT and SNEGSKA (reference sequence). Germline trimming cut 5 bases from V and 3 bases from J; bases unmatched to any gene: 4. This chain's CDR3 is CSAPRLAGGYEQYF. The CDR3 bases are TGCAGTGCTCCGCGACTAGCGGGGGGCTACGAGCAGTACTTC.

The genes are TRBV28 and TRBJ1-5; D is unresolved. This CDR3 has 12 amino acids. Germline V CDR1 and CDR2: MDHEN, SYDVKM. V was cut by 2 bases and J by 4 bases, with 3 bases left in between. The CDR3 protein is CASSLQNQPQHF. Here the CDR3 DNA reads TGTGCCAGCAGTTTACAAAATCAGCCCCAGCATTTT.